This TCR beta chain was obtained from a study of neoadjuvant anti-PD-1 for oral cavity cancer. Only in-frame clones appear in the TCRdb table, and some are missing; sequencing was by immunoSEQ multiplex PCR. In the table there are 15,000 to 20,000 clones, about 67% of which are singletons. CDR1 and CDR2 from the germline V gene are MNHNS and SASEGT. The CDR3 spans 13 residues. The germline V and J ends were trimmed by 6 bases and 4 bases, with 10 bases remaining between them. The source of this sequence is a person aged 35-79 years with oral cavity squamous cell carcinoma. This sequence joins TRBV6-1 and TRBJ1-5; D uncertain. The specimen was PBMCs, collected before nivolumab (anti-PD-1) treatment. CDR3 in amino acids: CASRVLYNQPQHF. CDR3 coding DNA: TGTGCCAGCAGGGTCTTGTATAATCAGCCCCAGCATTTT.